Presented here are 18 T cell receptor beta chains from one specimen sequenced in a study of cytomegalovirus exposure and HLA in healthy donors. The PCR employed 60 Vbeta primers together with 13 Jbeta primers. TCRdb keeps only in-frame clones here, not all; method: immunoSEQ multiplex PCR. This table holds about 150,000 clones, less than 90% found once. What was sequenced was PBMCs. The receptors were gathered from a man aged 18 to 35 in good health and CMV-seronegative.

The chain recombines TRBV9 with TRBJ2-7; D perhaps matches TRBD2 (5 bases). The CDR3 consists of 16 residues. Germline values: CDR1 SGDLS, CDR2 YYNGEE. Trimming took 4 bases from V and 3 from J, leaving 20 bases between them. The CDR3 loop is CASSSLSNEGGYEQYF. The CDR3 DNA follows: TGTGCCAGCAGCTCCCTTTCCAACGAAGGAGGCTACGAGCAGTACTTC. The whole variable domain, remainder taken from reference TRBV9 and TRBJ2-7, is DSGVTQTPKHLITATGQRVTLRCSPRSGDLSVYWYQQSLDQGLQFLIQYYNGEERAKGNILERFSAQQFPDLHSELNLSSLELGDSALYFCASSSLSNEGGYEQYFGPGTRLTVT.

The rearrangement links TRBV11-2 to TRBJ2-2, with 10 bases identical to TRBD1. This CDR3 region has 16 residues. Germline V gene sequence: CDR1 SGHAT, CDR2 FQNNGV. V trimming: 4 bases; J trimming: 11 bases; junction bases outside the gene matches: 13. The CDR3 reads CASSSLRRQGAIELFF. The DNA for the CDR3 is TGTGCCAGCAGCTCGCTCAGACGACAGGGGGCCATCGAGCTGTTTTTT.

The chain employs TRBV7-6 and TRBJ2-3, with unresolved D. Trimming pared 5 bases from V and 2 bases from J, leaving 5 bases between. CDR1 SGHVS and CDR2 FNYEAQ come from the germline V gene. The CDR3 consists of 12 residues. This chain's CDR3 is CASSPYTDTQYF. The DNA of the CDR3 is TGTGCCAGCAGCCCTTACACAGATACGCAGTATTTT.

The J gene is TRBJ2-5, the V gene TRBV7-2; 10 positions match TRBD2. The CDR3 runs 16 residues. With V trimmed by 2 bases and J by 1 base, 4 bases remained unmatched. Germline V lookup: CDR1 SGHTA, CDR2 FQGNSA. DNA of the CDR3: TGTGCCAGCAGCTTATCAGCGGGGGGGATCCAAGAGACCCAGTACTTC. It specifies CASSLSAGGIQETQYF.

This clone was picked up a small number of times. This sequence joins TRBV19 and TRBJ2-5; TRBD1 matches at 9 bases. The germline V gene has CDR1 LNHDA and CDR2 SQIVND (reference sequence). The CDR3 is 15 residues long. V was pared by 6 bases and J by 4 bases, with 9 bases of the junction left unmatched. Here the CDR3 reads CASRVPGQGTETQYF. CDR3 coding DNA: TGTGCCAGTAGGGTTCCGGGACAGGGAACAGAGACCCAGTACTTC.

This chain joins TRBV28 and TRBJ2-5, with a possible D match to TRBD2 (6 bases). Looked up from germline, CDR1 is MDHEN and CDR2 is SYDVKM. The CDR3 length is 14 residues. V lost 8 bases to trimming and J lost 4 bases, with 17 bases between them. CDR3 region: CASRPGVWGETQYF. As DNA, the CDR3 is TGTGCCAGCCGCCCGGGAGTTTGGGGAGAGACCCAGTACTTC.

The table lists this clone with a few counts. This chain uses TRBV5-1 with TRBJ2-1, with 7 bases lining up with TRBD2. CDR1 is SGHRS, CDR2 YFSETQ, per germline. The V gene end was trimmed by 0 bases and the J gene end by 15 bases; junction bases not matched to a gene: 12. The CDR3 runs to 14 residues. CDR3 loop: CASSLGPAAGVTFF. The CDR3 DNA sequence: TGCGCCAGCAGCTTGGGTCCAGCGGCGGGAGTAACGTTCTTC.

This clone was found a few times. The gene calls are TRBV5-6 and TRBJ2-7, with 7 bases fitting TRBD2. The germline V gene encodes CDR1 SGHDT and CDR2 YYEEEE. The CDR3 contains 15 residues. With 4 bases clipped from V and 7 bases from J, the junction kept 14 bases outside the gene matches. The chain's CDR3 is CASSDHSARGGEQYF. CDR3 nucleotides: TGTGCCAGCAGCGATCACAGCGCCCGCGGGGGAGAGCAGTACTTC.

This rearrangement joins TRBV28 to TRBJ1-5; 8 nucleotides agree with TRBD1. Germline V CDR1 and CDR2: MDHEN, SYDVKM. V was clipped by 7 bases and J by 1 base; unmatched bases: 9. The CDR3 contains 16 residues. This CDR3 is CASIPSTGGSNQPQHF. The CDR3 coding sequence is TGTGCCAGCATTCCTTCCACAGGGGGAAGCAATCAGCCCCAGCATTTT.

The sample holds one count of this clone. The V gene is TRBV7-9, the J gene TRBJ2-1; 15 nucleotides match TRBD2. With 5 bases clipped from V and 9 bases from J, the junction kept 8 bases outside the gene matches. CDR3 length: 16 residues. In germline, CDR1 is SEHNR, CDR2 FQNEAQ (reference sequence). The DNA for the CDR3 is TGTGCCAGCAGCGACGGACTAGCGGGGGGGCTAGGTGAGCAGTTCTTC. This gives the protein CASSDGLAGGLGEQFF. The full variable domain, in which reference TRBV7-9 and TRBJ2-1 provide the parts outside the CDR3, is DTGVSQNPRHKITKRGQNVTFRCDPISEHNRLYWYRQTLGQGPEFLTYFQNEAQLEKSRLLSDRFSAERPKGSFSTLEIQRTEQGDSAMYLCASSDGLAGGLGEQFFGPGTRLTVL.

The rearrangement uses TRBV6-5 and TRBJ1-6; 8 bases match TRBD1. Germline CDR1 MNHEY, CDR2 SVGAGI. Trimming cost V 6 bases and J 9 bases; bases outside gene matches: 10. This CDR3 is 15 amino acids long. The CDR3 DNA sequence: TGTGCCAGCAGACCCCCACAGGGGGTCGGTTCACCCCTCCACTTT. Its protein product is CASRPPQGVGSPLHF.

The rearrangement links TRBV7-8 to TRBJ2-5; 8 bases fit TRBD2. CDR3 length: 14 amino acids. V gave up 5 bases and J gave up 4 bases; unmatched junction bases: 6. Germline-derived CDR1 and CDR2 are SGHVS and FQNEAQ. CDR3 region: CASSPRTSRETQYF. CDR3 bases: TGTGCCAGCAGCCCCAGGACTAGCCGAGAGACCCAGTACTTC.

The chain recombines TRBV7-3 with TRBJ2-1; a weak D match, TRBD2 (6 bases). Germline CDR1 and CDR2: SGHTA and FQGTGA. Trimming shortened V by 4 bases and J by 6 bases, and 16 bases separated the two germline ends. CDR3 size: 15 residues. The CDR3 DNA reads as TGTGCCAGCAGCTCCCCCGGGCTAGCGAGCAATGAGCAGTTCTTC. It translates to CASSSPGLASNEQFF.

V gene TRBV30 combines with J gene TRBJ2-7; a possible D gene is TRBD1 (6 bases). Trimming cost V 2 bases and J 5 bases, with 22 bases left between them. Looked up from germline, CDR1 is GTSNPN and CDR2 is SVGIG (reference sequence). The CDR3 covers 16 residues. The CDR3, as DNA: TGTGCCTGGAGTCGCCCCTCGACAGGCGGATTTCACGAGCAGTACTTC. Amino acids: CAWSRPSTGGFHEQYF.

This clone has only one observation. This CDR3 reads CASSHPVTETYEQYF. CDR3 coding DNA: TGTGCCAGCAGCCACCCGGTGACGGAGACCTACGAGCAGTACTTC. This rearrangement joins TRBV5-6 to TRBJ2-7; D uncertain. The CDR3 has 15 amino acids. The germline CDR1 and CDR2 sequences are SGHDT and YYEEEE. The V and J ends lost 4 bases and 2 bases respectively, with 16 bases between them. The variable domain in full, completed from reference TRBV5-6 and TRBJ2-7, reads DAGVTQSPTHLIKTRGQQVTLRCSPKSGHDTVSWYQQALGQGPQFIFQYYEEEERQRGNFPDRFSGHQFPNYSSELNVNALLLGDSALYLCASSHPVTETYEQYFGPGTRLTVT.

V usage is TRBV18 and J usage is TRBJ1-1; 7 positions agree with TRBD1. The V gene's germline CDR1 is KGHSH and CDR2 LQKENI. The CDR3 contains 12 residues. V was clipped by 6 bases and J by 7 bases; unmatched bases: 5. CDR3 nucleotide sequence: TGTGCCAGCTCCCCAGGGGGGATTGAAGCTTTCTTT. Amino acid sequence: CASSPGGIEAFF.

This chain uses TRBV15 with TRBJ1-5; D not certain. V was shortened by 5 bases and J by 3 bases, with 17 bases between the two germline ends. Germline CDR1 LNHNV, CDR2 YYDKDF (reference sequence). This CDR3 is built from 16 residues. The CDR3 sequence is CATSVARARDNQPQHF. CDR3 bases: TGTGCCACCAGCGTAGCTCGGGCCCGGGACAATCAGCCCCAGCATTTT. The full variable domain, its missing parts supplied by reference TRBV15 and TRBJ1-5, is DAMVIQNPRYQVTQFGKPVTLSCSQTLNHNVMYWYQQKSSQAPKLLFHYYDKDFNNEADTPDNFQSRRPNTSFCFLDIRSPGLGDTAMYLCATSVARARDNQPQHFGDGTRLSIL.

The chain uses TRBV6-5 and TRBJ2-5; D is perhaps TRBD2 (6 bases). Trimming took 3 bases from V and 2 from J, leaving 13 bases between them. The CDR3 sequence is 15 residues long. CDR1 MNHEY and CDR2 SVGAGI come from the germline V gene. The CDR3 is CASSYRHAGQETQYF. CDR3 sequence (DNA): TGTGCCAGCAGTTATCGCCACGCGGGGCAAGAGACCCAGTACTTC.